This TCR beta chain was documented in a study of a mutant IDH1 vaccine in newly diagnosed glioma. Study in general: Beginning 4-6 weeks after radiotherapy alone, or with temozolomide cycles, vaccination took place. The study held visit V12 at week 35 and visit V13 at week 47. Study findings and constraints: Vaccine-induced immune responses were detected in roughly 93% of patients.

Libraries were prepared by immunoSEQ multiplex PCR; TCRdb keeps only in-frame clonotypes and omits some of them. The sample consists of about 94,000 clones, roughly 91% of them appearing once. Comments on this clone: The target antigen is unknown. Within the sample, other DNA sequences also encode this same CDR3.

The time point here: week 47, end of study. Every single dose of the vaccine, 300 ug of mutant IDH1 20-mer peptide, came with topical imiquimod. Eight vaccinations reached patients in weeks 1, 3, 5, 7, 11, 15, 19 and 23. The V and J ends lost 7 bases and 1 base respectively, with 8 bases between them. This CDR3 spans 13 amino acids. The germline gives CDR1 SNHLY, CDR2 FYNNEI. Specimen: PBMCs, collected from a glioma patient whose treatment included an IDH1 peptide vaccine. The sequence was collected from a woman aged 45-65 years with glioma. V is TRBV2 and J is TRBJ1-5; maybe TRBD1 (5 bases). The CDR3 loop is CASKGQSNQPQHF. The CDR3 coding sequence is TGTGCCAGCAAGGGGCAGAGCAATCAGCCCCAGCATTTT.